The entry below gives a single T cell receptor (beta chain) sequence along with its context. Generated by immunoSEQ multiplex PCR, the TCRdb table keeps only in-frame clones and is missing some. The sample contains roughly 80,000 clones, 78% of which appear only once. Germline lookup yields CDR1 SGDLS and CDR2 YYNGEE. V was shortened by 0 bases and J by 12 bases, with 7 bases between the two germline ends. The CDR3 runs to 12 residues. The data derive from a study of blood T cell repertoires in COVID-19. Across the whole study: Some COVID-19 samples were acute and others convalescent; all came from the United States, Italy and Spain. PBMCs, B-cell-depleted T cells, or T cells provided the cDNA or gDNA that made up the material.

Sample: peripheral blood. The source of this sequence is a human donor in a cohort sampled during active COVID-19. The chain combines TRBV9 with TRBJ1-6; D ambiguous. Written as DNA, the CDR3 is TGTGCCAGCAGCGTAGGGGAGGGACCCCTCCACTTT. Amino acid sequence: CASSVGEGPLHF.